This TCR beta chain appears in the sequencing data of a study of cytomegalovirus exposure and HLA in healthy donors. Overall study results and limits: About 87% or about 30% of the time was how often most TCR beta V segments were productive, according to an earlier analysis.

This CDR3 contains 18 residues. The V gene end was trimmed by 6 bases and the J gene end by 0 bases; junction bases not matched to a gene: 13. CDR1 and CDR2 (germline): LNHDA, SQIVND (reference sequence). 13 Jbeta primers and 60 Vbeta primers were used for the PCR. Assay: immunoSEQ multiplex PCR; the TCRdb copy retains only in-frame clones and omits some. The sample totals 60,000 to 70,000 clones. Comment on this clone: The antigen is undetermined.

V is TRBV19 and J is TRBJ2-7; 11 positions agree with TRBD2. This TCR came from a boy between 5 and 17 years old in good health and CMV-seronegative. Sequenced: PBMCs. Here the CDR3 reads CASSPTTSGGPSSYEQYF. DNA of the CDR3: TGTGCCAGTAGCCCTACTACTAGCGGGGGCCCTAGCTCCTACGAGCAGTACTTC.